The 10 T cell receptor beta chains below all came from one sample that was sequenced in a study of pediatric ulcerative colitis. Repertoires were generated with immunoSEQ multiplex PCR, while TCRdb's copy carries only in-frame clones and drops some. The sample has 37,000 or so clones, over 65% seen once. Sequencing was performed on blood. The receptors were sampled from a girl between 5 and 17 years old with moderate ulcerative colitis.

The V gene is TRBV13, the J gene TRBJ2-5; the match to TRBD1 covers 7 bases. There are 14 residues in the CDR3. Germline CDR1 and CDR2: PRHDT and FYEKMQ (reference sequence). After removal of 3 bases from V and 3 bases from J, the junction contained 4 bases not matched to a gene. The CDR3: CASSFSGTEETQYF. CDR3 nucleotides: TGTGCCAGCAGCTTCTCCGGGACAGAAGAGACCCAGTACTTC.

The V and J genes are TRBV7-2 and TRBJ1-6; 7 nucleotides match TRBD1. This CDR3 comprises 15 residues. The germline CDR1 and CDR2 sequences are SGHTA and FQGNSA. V shed 0 bases, J shed 9 bases, and the junction held 5 bases outside the gene matches. CDR3 sequence (DNA): TGTGCCAGCAGCTTAGCGAGCAGGGGGATTTCACCCCTCCACTTT. This gives the protein CASSLASRGISPLHF.

The gene calls are TRBV25-1 and TRBJ2-7, with TRBD2 matching over 14 bases. This CDR3 comprises 16 residues. Germline V CDR1 and CDR2: MGHDK, SYGVNS. With V trimmed by 6 bases and J by 4 bases, 8 bases remained unmatched. Written as DNA, the CDR3 is TGTGCCAGCAGGGGACTAGCGGGAGCCGGTTCTTACGAGCAGTACTTC. It encodes CASRGLAGAGSYEQYF.

CDR3 bases: TGTGCCAGCAGTTTTGGCCCAACACTTTCCTACGAGCAGTACTTC. It specifies CASSFGPTLSYEQYF. The chain recombines TRBV6-5 with TRBJ2-7; D is unclear. From germline, CDR1 is MNHEY and CDR2 SVGAGI. The ends were cut back, 4 bases at V and 1 base at J, with 14 bases in the middle. The CDR3 has 15 amino acids.

V is TRBV11-3 and J is TRBJ2-7, with TRBD2 identical over 8 bases. Germline V gene data show CDR1 as SGHNT and CDR2 as YENEEA. With V trimmed by 1 base and J by 2 bases, 1 base remained unmatched. The CDR3 has 14 residues. The CDR3 region is CASSLGAGAYEQYF. CDR3 sequence (DNA): TGTGCCAGCAGCTTAGGAGCGGGGGCCTACGAGCAGTACTTC.

Comments on this clone: The sample holds other DNA sequences that translate to the same CDR3. V is TRBV6-5 and J is TRBJ1-1; the D is unclear. Germline lookup yields CDR1 MNHEY and CDR2 SVGAGI. Trimming stripped 3 bases from V and 4 bases from J, with 6 bases between. The CDR3 runs 12 residues. The CDR3 protein is CASSYGGTEAFF. The CDR3 DNA follows: TGTGCCAGCAGTTATGGTGGCACTGAAGCTTTCTTT.

The rearrangement uses TRBV29-1 and TRBJ1-4, with D unresolved. The length of the CDR3 is 12 residues. CDR1 and CDR2 from the germline V gene are SQVTM and ANQGSEA. V lost 5 bases, J lost 4 bases, and 8 bases lay in between. CDR3 amino acids: CSVRGYNEKLFF. CDR3 DNA sequence: TGCAGCGTTCGCGGTTATAATGAAAAACTGTTTTTT.

The V and J genes are TRBV27 and TRBJ2-7; 8 nucleotides agree with TRBD1. Germline V gene sequence: CDR1 MNHEY, CDR2 SMNVEV (reference sequence). The J segment lost 3 bases and the V segment lost 3 bases, leaving 7 bases of the junction unmatched. This CDR3 has 15 amino acids. DNA of the CDR3: TGTGCCAGCAGTTTTGGTCAGGGGGCTGGCTACGAGCAGTACTTC. Amino acid sequence: CASSFGQGAGYEQYF.

The chain joins TRBV5-1 to TRBJ1-1, with D perhaps matching TRBD1 (5 bases). V lost 6 bases and J lost 5, with 11 bases in between. The germline gives CDR1 SGHRS, CDR2 YFSETQ. The CDR3 is made up of 12 amino acids. The CDR3 DNA reads as TGCGCCAGCACATCAGGGAATACTGAAGCTTTCTTT. Translation gives CASTSGNTEAFF.

The V call is TRBV30, the J call TRBJ1-2; D remains ambiguous. Germline-derived CDR1 and CDR2 are GTSNPN and SVGIG (reference sequence). CDR3 length: 17 amino acids. The V gene lost 2 bases and the J gene lost 6 bases, with 25 bases spanning the gap. The CDR3 nucleotides are TGTGCCTGGAGTCCCGAGACTTACACAAGGCCCCACCATGGCTACACCTTC. This encodes CAWSPETYTRPHHGYTF.